This T cell receptor beta chain is drawn from a study of T cells in Graves' hyperthyroidism and ophthalmopathy. Overall study findings and caveats: Ophthalmopathy stood apart from stable hyperthyroidism in a 13 V-J model. Peripheral blood also featured most of the thyroid clonotypes expanded above 0.001.

CDR3 size: 16 residues. V lost 1 base to trimming and J lost 4 bases, with 13 bases between them. Authors of the study amplified TCR beta CDR3 regions from RNA transcripts. Initially, a first-round RT-PCR of the TCR CDR3 employed the HTBI primer set. Via MiXCR, TCRdb re-called the multiplex PCR reads, giving one row per CDR3 protein. The table records about 420,000 distinct CDR3 sequences, 15% to 18% of them present only once. Those with hyperthyroidism were 18 to 65 years old, newly diagnosed, and ill for under 2 months. Clinical symptoms, serum thyroxine, TRAb, thyroid ultrasound and orbital computed tomography informed diagnoses. At least ten counts were recorded for this clonotype. What it binds is not known.

This sequence originates from a woman in her late teens or twenties with Graves' hyperthyroidism. Source material: blood. The chain uses TRBV12-3 or TRBV12-4 and TRBJ2-2, with a possible D match to TRBD2 (5 bases). In nucleotides, the CDR3 is TGTGCCAGCAGTTTAGAGGGAGAGAGTGTCACCGGGGAGCTGTTTTTT. Translating it yields CASSLEGESVTGELFF.